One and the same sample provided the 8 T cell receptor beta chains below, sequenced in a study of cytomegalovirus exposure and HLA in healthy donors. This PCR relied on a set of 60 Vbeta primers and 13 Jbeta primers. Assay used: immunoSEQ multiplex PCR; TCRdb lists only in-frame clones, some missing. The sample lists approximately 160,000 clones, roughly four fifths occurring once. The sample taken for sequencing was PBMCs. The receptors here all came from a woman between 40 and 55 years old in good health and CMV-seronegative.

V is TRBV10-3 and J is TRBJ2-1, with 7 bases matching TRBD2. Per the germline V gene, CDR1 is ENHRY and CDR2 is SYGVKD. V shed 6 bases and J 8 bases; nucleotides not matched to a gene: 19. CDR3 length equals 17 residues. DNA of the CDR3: TGTGCCATCAGAGGGGTTTCGGGGGAGGGCTCCGGGGATGAGCAGTTCTTC. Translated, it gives CAIRGVSGEGSGDEQFF.

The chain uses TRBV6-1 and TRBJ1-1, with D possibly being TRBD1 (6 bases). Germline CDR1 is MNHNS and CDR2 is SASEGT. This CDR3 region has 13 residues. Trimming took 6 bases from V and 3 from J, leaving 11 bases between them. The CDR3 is CASSVGGDTEAFF. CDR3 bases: TGTGCCAGCAGCGTTGGGGGCGACACTGAAGCTTTCTTT.

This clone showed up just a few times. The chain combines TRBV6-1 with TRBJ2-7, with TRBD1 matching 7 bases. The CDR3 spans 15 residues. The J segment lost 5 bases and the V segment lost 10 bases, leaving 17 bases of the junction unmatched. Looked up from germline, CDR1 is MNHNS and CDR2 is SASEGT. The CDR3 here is CAIGGTPTLRDEQYF. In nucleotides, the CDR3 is TGTGCCATAGGGGGCACTCCTACCCTCCGCGACGAGCAGTACTTC.

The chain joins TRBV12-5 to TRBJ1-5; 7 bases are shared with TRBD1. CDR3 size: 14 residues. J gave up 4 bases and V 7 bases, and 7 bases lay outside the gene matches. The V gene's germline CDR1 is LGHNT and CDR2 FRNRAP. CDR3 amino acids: CASATGEPNQPQHF. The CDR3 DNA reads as TGTGCTAGTGCCACAGGGGAACCAAATCAGCCCCAGCATTTT. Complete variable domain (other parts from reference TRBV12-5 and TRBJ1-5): DARVTQTPRHKVTEMGQEVTMRCQPILGHNTVFWYRQTMMQGLELLAYFRNRAPLDDSGMPKDRFSAEMPDATLATLKIQPSEPRDSAVYFCASATGEPNQPQHFGDGTRLSIL.

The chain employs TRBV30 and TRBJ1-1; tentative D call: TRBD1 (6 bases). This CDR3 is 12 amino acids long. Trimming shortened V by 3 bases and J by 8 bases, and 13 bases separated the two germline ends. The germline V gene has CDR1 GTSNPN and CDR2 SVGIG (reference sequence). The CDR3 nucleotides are TGTGCCTGGAGCGCCCACAGGGTAGAAGCTTTCTTT. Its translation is CAWSAHRVEAFF.

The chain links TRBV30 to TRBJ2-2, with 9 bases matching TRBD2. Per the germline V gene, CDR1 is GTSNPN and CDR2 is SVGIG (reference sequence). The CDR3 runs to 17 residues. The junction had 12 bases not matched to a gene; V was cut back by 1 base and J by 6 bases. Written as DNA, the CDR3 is TGTGCCTGGAGTGACTATCTGAGCGGGAGGTTGGCCGGGGAGCTGTTTTTT. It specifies CAWSDYLSGRLAGELFF.

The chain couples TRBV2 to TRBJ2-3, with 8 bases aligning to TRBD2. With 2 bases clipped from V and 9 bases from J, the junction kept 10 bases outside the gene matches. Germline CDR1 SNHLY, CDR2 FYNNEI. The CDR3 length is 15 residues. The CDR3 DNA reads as TGTGCCAGCAGTGAAAATACTCTCCCGGGGGGGACGCAGTATTTT. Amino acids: CASSENTLPGGTQYF.

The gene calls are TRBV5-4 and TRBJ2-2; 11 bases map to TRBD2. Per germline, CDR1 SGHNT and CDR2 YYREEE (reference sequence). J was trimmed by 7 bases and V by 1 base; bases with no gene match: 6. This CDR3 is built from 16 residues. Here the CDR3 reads CASSLRLAGRIGELFF. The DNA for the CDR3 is TGTGCCAGCAGCTTGAGACTAGCGGGACGCATCGGGGAGCTGTTTTTT. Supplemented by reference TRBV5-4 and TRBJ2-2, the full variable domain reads ETGVTQSPTHLIKTRGQQVTLRCSSQSGHNTVSWYQQALGQGPQFIFQYYREEENGRGNFPPRFSGLQFPNYSSELNVNALELDDSALYLCASSLRLAGRIGELFFGEGSRLTVL.